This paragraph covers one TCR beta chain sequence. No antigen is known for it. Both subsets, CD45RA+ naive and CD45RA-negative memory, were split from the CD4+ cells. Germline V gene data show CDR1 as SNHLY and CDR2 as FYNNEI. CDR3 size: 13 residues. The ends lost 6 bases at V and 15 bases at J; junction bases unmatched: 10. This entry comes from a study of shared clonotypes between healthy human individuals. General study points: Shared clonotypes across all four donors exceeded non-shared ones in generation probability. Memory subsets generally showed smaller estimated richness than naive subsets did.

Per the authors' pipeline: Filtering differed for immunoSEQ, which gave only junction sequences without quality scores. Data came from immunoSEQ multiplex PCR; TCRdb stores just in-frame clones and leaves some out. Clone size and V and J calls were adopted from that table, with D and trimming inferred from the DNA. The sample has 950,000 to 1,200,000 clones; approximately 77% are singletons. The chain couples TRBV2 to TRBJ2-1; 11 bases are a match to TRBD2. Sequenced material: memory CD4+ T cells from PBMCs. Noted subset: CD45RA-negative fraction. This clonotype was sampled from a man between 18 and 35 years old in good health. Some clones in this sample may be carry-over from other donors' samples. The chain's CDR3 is CASRLAGGIVPFF. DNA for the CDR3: TGTGCCAGCAGATTAGCGGGAGGGATAGTTCCGTTCTTC.